This entry describes one T cell receptor (beta chain). This specimen comes from a study of blood T cell repertoires in COVID-19. Whole-study context: COVID-19 samples collected from the United States, Italy and Spain covered acute and convalescent phases.

V was clipped by 5 bases and J by 6 bases; unmatched bases: 5. This CDR3 is 13 amino acids long. Germline loops: CDR1 MNHEY, CDR2 SVGAGI. The assay was immunoSEQ multiplex PCR, and TCRdb's table has in-frame clones only and misses some. Among 300,000 to 400,000 clones listed, 70% to 90% were seen once. The sequencing input was peripheral blood. This chain uses TRBV6-5 with TRBJ1-1, with 8 positions matching TRBD1. The receptor comes from a woman aged 60-70 years with COVID-19, enrolled during active disease. As DNA, the CDR3 is TGTGCCAGCAGTCGACAGGGGTTCGCTGAAGCTTTCTTT. It yields the protein CASSRQGFAEAFF.